This is a list of T cell receptor beta chains from one sample in a study of CD8+ T cells in alopecia areata. Sequencing was performed with immunoSEQ multiplex PCR; in TCRdb, only in-frame clones are kept and a portion is missing. Among approximately 200,000 clones listed, roughly 44% were seen once. Sequenced material: CD4+ T cells sorted from blood, taken around week 37, from a patient treated with tofacitinib. These TCRs come from a human donor with alopecia areata. The CDR3 runs from the conserved cysteine through the conserved F or W. A D gene is named only where the DNA matches it firmly. Clone size, where shown, is once, few, many, or a class for clones that have expanded.

>15|-|once|TRBV7-2|TRBJ2-2
CASSLERQATGELFF
TGTGCCAGCAGCTTAGAACGACAGGCCACCGGGGAGCTGTTTTTT
>14|TRBD2|-|TRBV2|TRBJ2-5
CASTLSGSQETQYF
TGTGCCAGCACGCTAAGCGGGAGCCAAGAGACCCAGTACTTC
>15|-|once|TRBV25-1|TRBJ2-7
CASSEGVEWGPQQYF
TGTGCCAGCAGTGAGGGGGTTGAATGGGGACCCCAGCAGTACTTC
>15|TRBD2|-|TRBV4-1|TRBJ2-1
CASSQVGRERNEQFF
TGCGCCAGCAGCCAAGTAGGGCGGGAGAGGAATGAGCAGTTCTTC
>14|-|-|TRBV5-1|TRBJ1-1
CASSGTTGNTEAFF
TGCGCCAGCAGCGGAACGACAGGGAACACTGAAGCTTTCTTT
>14|-|-|TRBV2|TRBJ1-4
CASSQDRVLEKLFF
TGTGCCAGCAGTCAGGACAGAGTTCTTGAAAAACTGTTTTTT
>18|TRBD2|-|TRBV4-1|TRBJ2-1
CASSQGLAGGPTFNEQFF
TGCGCCAGCAGCCAAGGACTAGCGGGAGGGCCGACCTTCAATGAGCAGTTCTTC
>14|-|-|TRBV11-1|TRBJ2-7
CASSLMGSLDEQYF
TGTGCCAGCAGCTTAATGGGAAGCCTGGACGAGCAGTACTTC
>17|-|few|TRBV4-1|TRBJ2-4
CASRLLGGVIAKNIQYF
TGCGCCAGCAGGCTACTAGGGGGTGTTATAGCCAAAAACATTCAGTACTTC
>12|-|-|TRBV30|TRBJ2-7
CAWTSGAYEQYF
TGTGCCTGGACGTCCGGGGCCTACGAGCAGTACTTC
>13|-|few|TRBV7-2|TRBJ1-5
CASSIQGGQPQHF
TGTGCCAGCAGCATACAGGGCGGTCAGCCCCAGCATTTT
>14|-|few|TRBV7-2|TRBJ2-7
CASSLGQPLGEQYF
TGTGCCAGCAGCTTAGGTCAACCTCTCGGAGAGCAGTACTTC
>16|TRBD2|-|TRBV6-1|TRBJ2-1
CASSEQIAGTDNEQFF
TGTGCCAGCAGTGAACAAATAGCGGGGACGGACAATGAGCAGTTCTTC
>13|TRBD2|few|TRBV9|TRBJ2-1
CASRGTTSGTTFF
TGTGCCAGCAGAGGTACGACTAGCGGGACCACGTTCTTC
>16|-|-|TRBV28|TRBJ2-7
CASSLSARAPPYEQYF
TGTGCCAGCAGTTTATCGGCGAGGGCACCCCCCTACGAGCAGTACTTC
>14|-|-|TRBV7-2|TRBJ1-2
CASSFNRGDYGYTF
TGTGCCAGCAGCTTTAACCGAGGTGACTATGGCTACACCTTC
>13|-|-|TRBV30|TRBJ2-3
CAWRPRPTDTQYF
TGTGCCTGGAGACCGAGACCCACAGATACGCAGTATTTT
>15|-|-|TRBV28|TRBJ1-1
CASSPHRDWNTEAFF
TGTGCCAGCAGTCCGCATCGGGACTGGAACACTGAAGCTTTCTTT
>14|-|once|TRBV30|TRBJ2-6
CAWSVGRDVRILTF
TGTGCCTGGAGTGTGGGTCGCGACGTTCGTATCCTGACTTTC
>14|TRBD2|-|TRBV5-1|TRBJ2-5
CASSLTAGQETQYF
TGCGCCAGCAGCTTGACAGCGGGGCAAGAGACCCAGTACTTC
>13|-|-|TRBV5-6|TRBJ1-2
CASRAGQRFGYTF
TGTGCCAGCAGGGCCGGACAGCGTTTTGGCTACACCTTC
>13|-|-|TRBV6-1|TRBJ2-1
CAISAPRLVEQFF
TGTGCCATCAGTGCCCCCCGGTTGGTTGAGCAGTTCTTC
>12|-|few|TRBV13|TRBJ2-1
CASSSLTRSQFF
TGTGCCAGCAGCTCTCTAACCCGGTCCCAGTTCTTC
>11|-|-|TRBV30|TRBJ2-1
CAWTAYNEQFF
TGTGCCTGGACAGCCTACAATGAGCAGTTCTTC
>13|-|-|TRBV30|TRBJ1-5
CAWTTGGLQPQHF
TGTGCCTGGACTACCGGGGGCCTTCAGCCCCAGCATTTT
>12|-|-|TRBV18|TRBJ2-5
CASSHFQETQYF
TGTGCCAGCTCACACTTCCAAGAGACCCAGTACTTC
>14|TRBD1|-|TRBV6-5|TRBJ1-5
CASSTTGGNQPQHF
TGTGCCAGCAGTACGACAGGGGGCAATCAGCCCCAGCATTTT
>14|-|-|TRBV7-7|TRBJ2-5
CASSSHSYQETQYF
TGTGCTAGCAGTAGCCACTCCTACCAAGAGACCCAGTACTTC
>17|-|few|TRBV27|TRBJ2-6
CASSLGPMISGANVLTF
TGTGCCAGCAGCCTAGGACCCATGATCTCTGGGGCCAACGTCCTGACTTTC
>18|TRBD2|-|TRBV11-2|TRBJ2-3
CASSLWALSGSGTDTQYF
TGTGCCAGCAGCTTATGGGCATTAAGCGGGAGCGGTACAGATACGCAGTATTTT
>16|-|few|TRBV21-1|TRBJ2-5
CASPRRTSGREETQYF
TGTGCCAGCCCTCGGCGGACTAGCGGGAGGGAAGAGACCCAGTACTTC
>13|-|few|TRBV2|TRBJ2-3
CASNRVGTDTQYF
TGTGCCAGCAACCGGGTCGGCACAGATACGCAGTATTTT
>15|-|few|TRBV13|TRBJ2-3
CASSVSGFSTDTQYF
TGTGCCAGCAGCGTTAGCGGCTTTAGCACAGATACGCAGTATTTT
>14|-|few|TRBV29-1|TRBJ2-1
CSVRRLASANEQFF
TGCAGCGTTCGAAGGTTGGCTAGCGCGAATGAGCAGTTCTTC
>11|-|few|TRBV29-1|TRBJ2-1
CSVAGEGEQFF
TGCAGCGTTGCGGGCGAGGGTGAGCAGTTCTTC
>14|-|few|TRBV10-3|TRBJ2-5
CAISDLDSFRTQYF
TGTGCCATCAGTGACCTGGACAGTTTCCGAACCCAGTACTTC
>12|-|-|TRBV15|TRBJ2-1
CATSRVDNEQFF
TGTGCCACCAGCAGAGTAGACAATGAGCAGTTCTTC
>14|-|few|TRBV7-2|TRBJ2-7
CASSLQGSSYEQYF
TGTGCCAGCAGCTTACAAGGGAGCTCCTACGAGCAGTACTTC
>11|-|few|TRBV15|TRBJ2-5
CATTGRETQYF
TGTGCCACCACCGGTCGGGAGACCCAGTACTTC
>15|TRBD2|-|TRBV10-3|TRBJ2-5
CASSPGGLAEETQYF
TGTGCCAGCAGCCCAGGGGGACTAGCGGAAGAGACCCAGTACTTC
>13|-|-|TRBV5-1|TRBJ2-6
CASSMEGANVLTF
TGCGCCAGCAGCATGGAAGGGGCCAACGTCCTGACTTTC
>13|-|-|TRBV15|TRBJ1-2
CATSRDNRWGYTF
TGTGCCACCAGCAGAGATAACAGGTGGGGCTACACCTTC
>13|TRBD1|-|TRBV19|TRBJ2-7
CASSRTGDYEQYF
TGTGCCAGTAGTAGGACAGGTGACTACGAGCAGTACTTC